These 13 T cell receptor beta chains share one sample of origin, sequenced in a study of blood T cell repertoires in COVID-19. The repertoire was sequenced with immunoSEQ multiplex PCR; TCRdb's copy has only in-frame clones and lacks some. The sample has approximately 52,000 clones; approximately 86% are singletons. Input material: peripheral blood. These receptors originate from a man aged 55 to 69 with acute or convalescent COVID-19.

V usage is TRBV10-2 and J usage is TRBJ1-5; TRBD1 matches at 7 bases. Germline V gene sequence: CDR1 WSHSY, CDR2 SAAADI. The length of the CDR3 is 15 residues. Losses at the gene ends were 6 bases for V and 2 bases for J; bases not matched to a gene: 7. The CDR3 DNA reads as TGCGCCAGCAGGGCCACAGGGGTGGGCAATCAGCCCCAGCATTTT. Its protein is CASRATGVGNQPQHF.

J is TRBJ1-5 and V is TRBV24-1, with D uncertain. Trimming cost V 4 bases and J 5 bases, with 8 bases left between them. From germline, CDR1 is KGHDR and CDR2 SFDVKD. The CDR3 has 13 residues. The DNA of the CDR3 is TGTGCCACCAGTGACCGGCTAGATCAGCCCCAGCATTTT. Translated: CATSDRLDQPQHF.

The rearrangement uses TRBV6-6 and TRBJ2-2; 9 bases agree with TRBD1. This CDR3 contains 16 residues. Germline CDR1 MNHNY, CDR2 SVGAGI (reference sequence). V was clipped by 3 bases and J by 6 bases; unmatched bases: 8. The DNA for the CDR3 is TGTGCCAGCAGTTATTGGGACAGGGAGGGGCCCGGGGAGCTGTTTTTT. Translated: CASSYWDREGPGELFF.

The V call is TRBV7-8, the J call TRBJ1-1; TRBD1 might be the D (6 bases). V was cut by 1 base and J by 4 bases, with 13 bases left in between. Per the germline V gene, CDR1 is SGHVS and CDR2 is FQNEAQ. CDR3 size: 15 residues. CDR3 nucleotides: TGTGCCAGCAGCTTAGTTGGGGGGGCGGTCACTGAAGCTTTCTTT. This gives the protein CASSLVGGAVTEAFF.

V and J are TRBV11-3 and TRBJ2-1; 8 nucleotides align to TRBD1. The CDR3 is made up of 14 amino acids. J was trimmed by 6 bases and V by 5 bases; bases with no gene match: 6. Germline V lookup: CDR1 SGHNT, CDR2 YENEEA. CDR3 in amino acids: CASSPRDRFNEQFF. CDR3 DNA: TGTGCCAGCAGCCCCCGGGACAGGTTCAATGAGCAGTTCTTC.

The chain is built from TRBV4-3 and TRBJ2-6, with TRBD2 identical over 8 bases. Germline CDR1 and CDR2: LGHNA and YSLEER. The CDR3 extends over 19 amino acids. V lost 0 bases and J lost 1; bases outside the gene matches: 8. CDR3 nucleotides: TGCGCCAGCAGCCAAGAAGGGTATAGCGGGGTGTCTGGGGCCAACGTCCTGACTTTC. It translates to CASSQEGYSGVSGANVLTF.

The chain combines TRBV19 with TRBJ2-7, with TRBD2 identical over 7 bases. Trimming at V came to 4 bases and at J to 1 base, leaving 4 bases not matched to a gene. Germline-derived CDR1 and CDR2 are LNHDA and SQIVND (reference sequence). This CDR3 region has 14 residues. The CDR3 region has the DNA TGTGCCAGTAGTACTAGCGGCGGATCCTACGAGCAGTACTTC. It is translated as CASSTSGGSYEQYF.

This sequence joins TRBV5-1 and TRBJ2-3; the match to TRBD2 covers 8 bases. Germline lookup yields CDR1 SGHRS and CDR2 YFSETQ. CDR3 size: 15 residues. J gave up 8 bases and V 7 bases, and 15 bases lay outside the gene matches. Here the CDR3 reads CASRGGQQSSGTQYF. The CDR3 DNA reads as TGCGCCAGCCGCGGGGGGCAGCAATCATCAGGTACGCAGTATTTT.

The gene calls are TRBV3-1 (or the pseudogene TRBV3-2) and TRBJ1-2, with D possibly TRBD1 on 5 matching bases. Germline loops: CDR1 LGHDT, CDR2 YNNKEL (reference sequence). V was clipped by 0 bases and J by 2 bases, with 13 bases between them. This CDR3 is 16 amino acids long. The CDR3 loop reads CASSQDVETANYGYTF. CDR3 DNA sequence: TGTGCCAGCAGCCAAGATGTGGAGACAGCCAACTATGGCTACACCTTC.

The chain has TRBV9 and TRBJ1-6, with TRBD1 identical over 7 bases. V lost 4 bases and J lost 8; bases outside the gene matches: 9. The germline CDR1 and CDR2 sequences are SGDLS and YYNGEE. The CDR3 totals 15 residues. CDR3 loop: CASSTGTVADSPLHF. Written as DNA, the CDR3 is TGTGCCAGCAGCACTGGGACAGTCGCAGATTCACCCCTCCACTTT.

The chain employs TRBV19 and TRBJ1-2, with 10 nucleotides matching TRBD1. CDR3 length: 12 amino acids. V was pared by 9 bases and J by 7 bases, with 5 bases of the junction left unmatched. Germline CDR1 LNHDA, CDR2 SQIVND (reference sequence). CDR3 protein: CASGTGDGGYTF. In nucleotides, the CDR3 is TGTGCCAGCGGGACAGGGGACGGTGGCTACACCTTC.

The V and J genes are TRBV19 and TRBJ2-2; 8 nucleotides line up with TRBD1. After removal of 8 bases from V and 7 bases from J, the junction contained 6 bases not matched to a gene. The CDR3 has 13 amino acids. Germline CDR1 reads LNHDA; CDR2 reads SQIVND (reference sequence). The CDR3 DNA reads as TGTGCCAGTCAAACAGGGGGTTTCGGGGAGCTGTTTTTT. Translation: CASQTGGFGELFF.

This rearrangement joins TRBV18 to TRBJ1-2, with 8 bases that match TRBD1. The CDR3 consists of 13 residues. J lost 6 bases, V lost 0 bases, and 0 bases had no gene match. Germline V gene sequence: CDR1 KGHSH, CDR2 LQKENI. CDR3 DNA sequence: TGTGCCAGCTCACCACCGGGACAGGATGGCTACACCTTC. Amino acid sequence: CASSPPGQDGYTF.